This TCR beta chain was identified during a study of blood T cell repertoires in COVID-19. The overall study: There were acute and convalescent COVID-19 samples, and they came from the United States, Italy and Spain.

TCRdb's copy holds only in-frame clones and misses some; the assay was immunoSEQ multiplex PCR. The top ten hold about 0.8% of the sample, which has a few hundred thousand clones, about 89% seen once. The sample holds a few counts of this clone. The receptor was isolated from a man under 40 with acute or convalescent COVID-19. The sequenced sample consisted of peripheral blood.

CDR3 loop: CASSAYSGLGNTIYF. CDR3 sequence (DNA): TGTGCCAGTAGTGCCTATTCAGGGCTCGGAAACACCATATATTTT. This chain uses TRBV19 with TRBJ1-3, with a possible D match to TRBD1 (5 bases). This CDR3 is 15 amino acids long. CDR1 and CDR2 from the germline V gene are LNHDA and SQIVND (reference sequence). Deletions cut 5 bases from V and 4 bases from J, with 15 bases between.